The 12 T cell receptor beta chains presented below share a single source sample, sequenced in a study of OX40 agonist ivuxolimab in advanced cancers. Sequencing used immunoSEQ multiplex PCR; TCRdb keeps in-frame clones, though not all of them. The sample lists about 67,000 clones; approximately 84% were seen once. The sample here was CD4+ or CD8+ T cells sorted from blood, taken in a trial of the OX40 agonist ivuxolimab. These receptor sequences come from an adult with an advanced solid tumor such as melanoma, head and neck, liver or kidney cancer.

The chain is built from TRBV29-1 and TRBJ1-1; 7 bases line up with TRBD1. From germline, CDR1 is SQVTM and CDR2 ANQGSEA. J was trimmed by 4 bases and V by 7 bases; bases with no gene match: 6. CDR3 length: 12 residues. The CDR3 DNA reads TGCAGCGCCTACAGGGGTTTCACTGAAGCTTTCTTT. This sequence encodes CSAYRGFTEAFF.

This clone was detected a few times. The chain couples TRBV30 to TRBJ1-1, with D hard to call. In germline, CDR1 is GTSNPN, CDR2 SVGIG (reference sequence). V was cut by 4 bases and J by 6 bases, with 9 bases left in between. The CDR3 has 11 residues. The CDR3 sequence: CAWKVLSEAFF. The CDR3 nucleotides read TGTGCCTGGAAGGTCCTATCTGAAGCTTTCTTT.

The chain recombines TRBV7-9 with TRBJ2-7, with TRBD1 matching over 7 bases. The germline CDR1 and CDR2 sequences are SEHNR and FQNEAQ (reference sequence). Trimming cost V 1 base and J 3 bases; bases outside gene matches: 3. This CDR3 has 14 amino acids. The CDR3 bases are TGTGCCAGCAGCTTAGTGGCAGGGGGCTACGAGCAGTACTTC. As protein: CASSLVAGGYEQYF. The whole variable domain, remainder taken from reference TRBV7-9 and TRBJ2-7, is DTGVSQNPRHKITKRGQNVTFRCDPISEHNRLYWYRQTLGQGPEFLTYFQNEAQLEKSRLLSDRFSAERPKGSFSTLEIQRTEQGDSAMYLCASSLVAGGYEQYFGPGTRLTVT.

This rearrangement joins TRBV7-2 to TRBJ2-1, with TRBD2 matching over 15 bases. CDR3 length: 15 residues. CDR1 is SGHTA, CDR2 FQGNSA, per germline. The J segment lost 9 bases and the V segment lost 5 bases, leaving 5 bases of the junction unmatched. The CDR3 nucleotides read TGTGCCAGCAGCGGACTAGCGGGGGGGACTAGTGAGCAGTTCTTC. The encoded protein is CASSGLAGGTSEQFF.

This clone appeared once. The chain recombines TRBV5-1 with TRBJ2-3; D ambiguous. The CDR3 loop spans 13 amino acids. Germline CDR1 SGHRS, CDR2 YFSETQ. With 5 bases removed from V and 0 bases from J, the gap between germline ends came to 7 bases. CDR3 nucleotides: TGCGCCAGCAGGCGGCCTAGCACAGATACGCAGTATTTT. It encodes CASRRPSTDTQYF.

The rearrangement joins TRBV25-1 to TRBJ2-5; 9 bases align to TRBD1. The CDR3 extends over 15 amino acids. Germline CDR1 MGHDK, CDR2 SYGVNS. The ends lost 4 bases at V and 4 bases at J; junction bases unmatched: 7. CDR3 nucleotide sequence: TGTGCCAGCAGTGCCGGGACAGGGAGGGCAGAGACCCAGTACTTC. Its translation: CASSAGTGRAETQYF. Variable domain in full (rest from reference TRBV25-1 and TRBJ2-5): EADIYQTPRYLVIGTGKKITLECSQTMGHDKMYWYQQDPGMELHLIHYSYGVNSTEKGDLSSESTVSRIRTEHFPLTLESARPSHTSQYLCASSAGTGRAETQYFGPGTRLLVL.

The genes are TRBV28 and TRBJ2-2; TRBD1 is a possible D gene (6 bases). Germline lookup yields CDR1 MDHEN and CDR2 SYDVKM. V lost 5 bases and J 4 bases, leaving 11 bases between the germline ends. This CDR3 comprises 14 residues. CDR3: CASSPTGTTGELFF. CDR3 in DNA: TGTGCCAGCAGTCCTACAGGGACCACCGGGGAGCTGTTTTTT.

The chain carries TRBV7-2 and TRBJ1-2; D might be TRBD1 (5 bases). The V gene lost 5 bases and the J gene lost 2 bases, with 21 bases spanning the gap. The CDR3 is 17 amino acids. Germline CDR1 and CDR2: SGHTA and FQGNSA. The CDR3 DNA reads TGTGCCAGCAGCCCACTCCGGACACGCGGATTCAACTATGGCTACACCTTC. Its protein is CASSPLRTRGFNYGYTF.

This clone showed up just a few times. The rearrangement joins TRBV19 to TRBJ2-7, with D possibly being TRBD1 (5 bases). Trimming took off 6 bases at V and 7 bases at J, with 13 bases between the two ends. Germline CDR1 reads LNHDA; CDR2 reads SQIVND (reference sequence). CDR3 length: 12 amino acids. The CDR3 spells CASSDLDREQYF. The CDR3 bases are TGTGCCAGTAGCGACTTAGACAGAGAGCAGTACTTC.

The chain recombines TRBV29-1 with TRBJ2-1; D may be TRBD2 (6 bases). The CDR3 length is 11 residues. Germline CDR1 is SQVTM and CDR2 is ANQGSEA. The chain's CDR3 is CSGGKYNEQFF. Here the CDR3 DNA reads TGCAGTGGGGGGAAATACAATGAGCAGTTCTTC.

V gene TRBV10-1 combines with J gene TRBJ1-4, with D maybe TRBD1 (5 bases). Germline-derived CDR1 and CDR2 are WNHNN and SYGVQD (reference sequence). The CDR3 runs 13 residues. V was shortened by 6 bases and J by 12 bases, with 17 bases between the two germline ends. CDR3 DNA sequence: TGCGCCAGCAGGGGTTGGGACGGGTCGGAACTGTTTTTT. It yields the protein CASRGWDGSELFF.

The J gene is TRBJ2-1, the V gene TRBV7-3, with D unresolved. This CDR3 spans 16 amino acids. Per germline, CDR1 SGHTA and CDR2 FQGTGA. Trimming took 6 bases from V and 0 from J, leaving 15 bases between them. CDR3 nucleotides: TGTGCCAGCAGTCCCGGCGCGCCGGCCTCCTACAATGAGCAGTTCTTC. Translating it yields CASSPGAPASYNEQFF.